Presented here are 23 T cell receptor beta chains from one specimen sequenced in a study of blood T cells in healthy people across ages. It was with a sample-barcoded 5' primer and a J-beta primer mix that a second PCR of about 7 to 12 cycles was run. TCRdb passed the 5' RACE reads through MiXCR, listing each CDR3 protein once. Among 1,500,000 or so distinct CDR3 sequences listed, roughly 43% were seen once. Sequenced material: blood. The receptor set was obtained from a young woman in good health.

The chain links TRBV29-1 to TRBJ2-5, with 7 bases identical to TRBD2. The CDR3 is made up of 11 amino acids. V gave up 7 bases and J gave up 4 bases; unmatched junction bases: 3. The germline CDR1 and CDR2 sequences are SQVTM and ANQGSEA. CDR3 nucleotides: TGCAGCGGTGCTAGCGGAGAGACCCAGTACTTC. Its translation is CSGASGETQYF.

This clonotype was counted at least ten times. The V gene is TRBV6-2 or TRBV6-3, the J gene TRBJ2-7, with a possible D match to TRBD2 (6 bases). Germline CDR1 MNHEY, CDR2 SVGEGT. The V end lost 2 bases, the J end lost 5 bases, and 19 bases lay between the germline ends. CDR3 size: 16 residues. CDR3 protein: CASSYEHGGRRDEQYF. Written as DNA, the CDR3 is TGTGCCAGCAGTTACGAGCACGGGGGTCGGAGGGACGAGCAGTACTTC.

This clonotype was seen only once. The chain has TRBV6-6 and TRBJ2-1; no clear D gene. Germline lookup yields CDR1 MNHNY and CDR2 SVGAGI (reference sequence). Trimming shortened V by 3 bases and J by 5 bases, and 8 bases separated the two germline ends. This CDR3 contains 13 residues. The CDR3 DNA is TGTGCCAGCAGTTATTTACAGAACAATGAGCAGTTCTTC. Translated: CASSYLQNNEQFF.

This clonotype was seen a few times. The V and J genes are TRBV5-1 and TRBJ2-3; tentative D call: TRBD2 (5 bases). V was pared by 0 bases and J by 2 bases, with 7 bases between. Germline values: CDR1 SGHRS, CDR2 YFSETQ. This CDR3 is 14 amino acids long. CDR3 sequence (DNA): TGCGCCAGCAGCTTGGAGCGGAACACAGATACGCAGTATTTT. Amino acids: CASSLERNTDTQYF.

This clonotype was seen a few times. V is TRBV6-2 or TRBV6-3 and J is TRBJ1-1; 10 bases map to TRBD1. Germline V gene data show CDR1 as MNHEY and CDR2 as SVGEGT. V lost 5 bases and J lost 1; bases outside the gene matches: 7. The length of the CDR3 is 16 residues. The DNA of the CDR3 is TGTGCCAGCAGTCACCGGGACAGGGGCGAGAACACTGAAGCTTTCTTT. Its translation is CASSHRDRGENTEAFF.

This chain uses TRBV18 with TRBJ2-3; 8 bases agree with TRBD1. CDR3 length: 15 amino acids. V was pared by 0 bases and J by 5 bases, with 4 bases of the junction left unmatched. Germline V lookup: CDR1 KGHSH, CDR2 LQKENI. In DNA form, the CDR3 reads TGTGCCAGCTCACCACCGGGCAGGGGGCAAGATACGCAGTATTTT. Translating gives CASSPPGRGQDTQYF.

This clonotype appeared a few times. This sequence joins TRBV5-4 and TRBJ2-7; 7 bases match TRBD2. Germline loops: CDR1 SGHNT, CDR2 YYREEE (reference sequence). V gave up 1 base and J gave up 4 bases; unmatched junction bases: 8. The CDR3 covers 15 residues. CDR3 residues: CASSLWVAGPYEQYF. The CDR3 bases are TGTGCCAGCAGCTTGTGGGTAGCGGGCCCATACGAGCAGTACTTC.

V is TRBV7-2 and J is TRBJ2-1; 9 bases agree with TRBD2. Germline trimming cut 1 base from V and 4 bases from J; bases unmatched to any gene: 11. In germline, CDR1 is SGHTA, CDR2 FQGNSA. The CDR3 spans 18 residues. The CDR3 coding sequence is TGTGCCAGCAGCTTAGGACTAGCGGTCAGGCGGGGTTACAATGAGCAGTTCTTC. Its protein product is CASSLGLAVRRGYNEQFF.

This clonotype was found once. V usage is TRBV29-1 and J usage is TRBJ2-1; 8 bases are a match to TRBD2. Trimming cost V 6 bases and J 9 bases; bases outside gene matches: 13. The CDR3 is made up of 14 amino acids. Germline lookup yields CDR1 SQVTM and CDR2 ANQGSEA. The CDR3 DNA reads TGCAGCGTGGGACTAGTTTACGCGCGAGGTGAGCAGTTCTTC. Translating it yields CSVGLVYARGEQFF.

Notes on this clonotype: At one boundary the junction diverges from the germline segment, which might be a read error. This sequence joins TRBV10-3 and TRBJ1-2; 8 nucleotides align to TRBD1. Germline assignment: CDR1 ENHRY and CDR2 SYGVKD. The length of the CDR3 is 15 residues. The CDR3 DNA is TGTGCCATCAGTGACCCGGACAGGGAAAACTATGGCTACATCTTC. It codes for CAISDPDRENYGYIF.

This clonotype was observed a handful of times. The chain links TRBV7-2 to TRBJ2-1; 8 bases map to TRBD1. After removal of 4 bases from V and 4 bases from J, the junction contained 9 bases not matched to a gene. Germline CDR1 SGHTA, CDR2 FQGNSA. The CDR3 has 16 amino acids. CDR3 bases: TGTGCCAGCAGCTCCGGTAGGCAGGGGGCTTACAATGAGCAGTTCTTC. Translated, it gives CASSSGRQGAYNEQFF.

Relative to its sample, this clonotype is medium-sized (0.01 to 0.1%). J is TRBJ2-7 and V is TRBV29-1; D gene unclear. Germline loops: CDR1 SQVTM, CDR2 ANQGSEA. This CDR3 spans 12 amino acids. V was trimmed by 3 bases and J by 3 bases, leaving 9 bases between them. The chain's CDR3 is CSVDSAGYEQYF. CDR3 sequence (DNA): TGCAGCGTTGATTCGGCAGGCTACGAGCAGTACTTC.

This chain connects TRBV28 to TRBJ2-5; no clear D gene. The CDR3 is made up of 13 amino acids. Trimming pared 3 bases from V and 0 bases from J, leaving 5 bases between. CDR1 MDHEN and CDR2 SYDVKM come from the germline V gene. As DNA, the CDR3 is TGTGCCAGCAGTTTTCGAAACCAAGAGACCCAGTACTTC. Protein product: CASSFRNQETQYF. The full variable domain, in which reference TRBV28 and TRBJ2-5 provide the parts outside the CDR3, is DVKVTQSSRYLVKRTGEKVFLECVQDMDHENMFWYRQDPGLGLRLIYFSYDVKMKEKGDIPEGYSVSREKKERFSLILESASTNQTSMYLCASSFRNQETQYFGPGTRLLVL.

The chain has TRBV6-6 and TRBJ2-3; possibly TRBD1 or TRBD2 for D (5 bases each). The germline V gene encodes CDR1 MNHNY and CDR2 SVGAGI (reference sequence). V lost 5 bases to trimming and J lost 6 bases, with 21 bases between them. The CDR3 totals 16 residues. CDR3 bases: TGTGCCAGCAGTCTCGGGGACCACTCATACACTGATACGCAGTATTTT. Protein: CASSLGDHSYTDTQYF.

This clonotype occurred a few times. This chain connects TRBV9 to TRBJ2-3; 9 bases are shared with TRBD2. The germline V gene encodes CDR1 SGDLS and CDR2 YYNGEE. After removal of 1 base from V and 6 bases from J, the junction contained 3 bases not matched to a gene. The CDR3 consists of 14 residues. DNA for the CDR3: TGTGCCAGCAGCGTATTTGGACTAGCGGATACGCAGTATTTT. Translation gives CASSVFGLADTQYF.

This clonotype was recorded a few times. This chain connects TRBV6-6 to TRBJ2-3, with TRBD2 matching over 10 bases. J was trimmed by 2 bases and V by 6 bases; bases with no gene match: 11. CDR1 MNHNY and CDR2 SVGAGI come from the germline V gene (reference sequence). This CDR3 has 17 residues. The CDR3 here is CASSIPGLATLTDTQYF. Here the CDR3 DNA reads TGTGCCAGCAGCATACCGGGACTAGCGACACTCACAGATACGCAGTATTTT.

The table lists this clonotype with a count of one. The V call is TRBV7-2, the J call TRBJ2-7, with 7 bases lining up with TRBD2. CDR3 length: 16 residues. CDR1 is SGHTA, CDR2 FQGNSA, per germline. V dropped 0 bases and J dropped 4; count of bases not matched to a gene: 9. The CDR3 sequence is CASSLATLGRGYEQYF. The CDR3 DNA is TGTGCCAGCAGCTTAGCCACTCTAGGGAGGGGTTACGAGCAGTACTTC.

The chain uses TRBV6-2 or TRBV6-3 and TRBJ2-6, with D uncertain. This CDR3 comprises 16 residues. The germline gives CDR1 MNHEY, CDR2 SVGEGT. Trimming removed 5 bases from V and 0 bases from J, with 11 bases in between. The CDR3 loop reads CASSTRTRSGANVLTF. The CDR3 coding sequence is TGTGCCAGCAGTACCAGAACCCGCTCTGGGGCCAACGTCCTGACTTTC.

The rearrangement joins TRBV2 to TRBJ1-2, with a tentative D call TRBD1 (6 bases). Germline lookup yields CDR1 SNHLY and CDR2 FYNNEI. CDR3 length: 11 residues. Trimming left V 6 bases short and J 8 bases short, with 10 bases between. The CDR3 sequence: CASRDSGGYTF. The CDR3 DNA reads TGTGCCAGCAGGGACAGCGGCGGCTACACCTTC.

The V call is TRBV9, the J call TRBJ2-1; possible D gene TRBD1, 5 bases. V was cut by 0 bases and J by 6 bases, with 13 bases left in between. The V gene's germline CDR1 is SGDLS and CDR2 YYNGEE. This CDR3 is 15 amino acids long. The CDR3 DNA reads TGTGCCAGCAGCGTAGCTACAGCAGGGATCAATGAGCAGTTCTTC. This encodes CASSVATAGINEQFF.

V and J are TRBV7-2 and TRBJ2-3; 7 bases agree with TRBD1. CDR3 length: 15 residues. From germline, CDR1 is SGHTA and CDR2 FQGNSA. V shed 5 bases, J shed 1 base, and the junction held 6 bases outside the gene matches. The CDR3, as DNA: TGTGCCAGCAGCCTAGGGGGCCCTTGCACAGATACGCAGTATTTT. It codes for CASSLGGPCTDTQYF.

This clonotype was seen a few times. The chain recombines TRBV20-1 with TRBJ1-5, with D unresolved. The CDR3 extends over 14 amino acids. V lost 6 bases to trimming and J lost 0 bases, with 12 bases between them. Germline V gives CDR1 DFQATT, CDR2 SNEGSKA (reference sequence). The CDR3 here is CSAVDPNSNQPQHF. In DNA form, the CDR3 reads TGCAGTGCAGTGGACCCAAATAGCAATCAGCCCCAGCATTTT.

This clonotype was counted between two and nine times. V is TRBV27 and J is TRBJ2-3; tentatively, D is TRBD1 or TRBD2 (5 bases each). CDR1 and CDR2 from the germline V gene are MNHEY and SMNVEV (reference sequence). This CDR3 contains 14 residues. The ends were cut back, 6 bases at V and 9 bases at J, with 19 bases in the middle. CDR3 nucleotide sequence: TGTGCCAGCAGCTCCGGCGGCTCATGGGGGACGCAGTATTTT. Amino acid sequence: CASSSGGSWGTQYF.